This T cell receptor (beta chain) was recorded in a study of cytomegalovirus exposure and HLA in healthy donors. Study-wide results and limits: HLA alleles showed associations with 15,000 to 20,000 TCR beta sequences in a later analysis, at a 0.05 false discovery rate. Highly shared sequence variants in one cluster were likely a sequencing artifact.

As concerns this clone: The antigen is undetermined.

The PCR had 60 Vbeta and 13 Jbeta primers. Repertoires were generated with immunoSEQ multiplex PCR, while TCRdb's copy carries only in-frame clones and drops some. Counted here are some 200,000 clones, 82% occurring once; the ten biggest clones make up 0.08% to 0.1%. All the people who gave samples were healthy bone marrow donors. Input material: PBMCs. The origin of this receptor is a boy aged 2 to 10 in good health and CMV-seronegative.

This chain's CDR3 is CASSEEIVGAGELFF. CDR3 coding DNA: TGTGCCAGCAGTGAGGAGATAGTCGGGGCCGGGGAGCTGTTTTTT. The chain uses TRBV2 and TRBJ2-2, with D perhaps matching TRBD2 (5 bases). CDR1 SNHLY and CDR2 FYNNEI come from the germline V gene. The CDR3 sequence is 15 residues long. The V end was cut by 3 bases, the J end by 6 bases, with 14 bases between.